This T cell receptor (beta chain) emerged from a study of T cell responses to AZD1222 COVID-19 vaccine. Study findings and constraints: Unmutated variant regions are reportedly the target of nearly half of TCRs that are spike-specific. Females outnumbered males among donors, who were mostly white British; clonal diversity was possibly underestimated.

Sequenced by immunoSEQ multiplex PCR; TCRdb stores in-frame clones only, minus some. The sample has about 160,000 clones, 85% to 95% seen once. A note on this clone: Its specificity is not known.

CDR1 is SGHRS, CDR2 YFSETQ, per germline. The CDR3 is 15 residues long. V was cut by 0 bases and J by 1 base, with 11 bases left in between. The input for sequencing was peripheral blood, taken on day 0 of AZD1222 vaccination. The chain combines TRBV5-1 with TRBJ2-7; a possible D gene is TRBD2 (6 bases). The TCR was taken from an adult in good health. CDR3: CASSLGQGLSYEQYF. The DNA for the CDR3 is TGCGCCAGCAGCTTGGGGCAGGGACTTTCCTACGAGCAGTACTTC.